The clone carrying this TCR beta chain was seen repeatedly, ten times or more. Its antigen is undetermined. One entry per CDR3 protein, called by TCRdb with MiXCR from the 5' RACE reads. The data show roughly 750,000 distinct CDR3 sequences, with 21% seen just once and approximately 4.3% held by the top ten. Looked up from germline, CDR1 is SGHTA and CDR2 is FQGNSA. The CDR3 loop spans 13 amino acids. The J segment lost 6 bases and the V segment lost 3 bases, leaving 2 bases of the junction unmatched. This record comes from a study of identical twins. Study-wide results and caveats: Recombination models fit unrelated individuals' TCR alpha sharing but underestimated twins'. Those out-of-frame alpha sequences shared by twins showed an excess of low generation probability.

The same sample was also studied in work on T cells expressing NK-cell markers. That source notes: The study drew TCR beta repertoires from sorted CD3+CD56+NKG2C+, CD3+CD56+NKG2C- and CD3+CD56-NKG2C+ T cells. These clonotypes also led the CD3+CD56-NKG2C+ fraction in several donors.

The origin of this receptor is a woman under 30 in good health. The chain joins TRBV7-2 to TRBJ2-1; 7 bases match TRBD2. The sequenced material came from PBMCs. The CDR3 DNA is TGTGCCAGCAGCTTTACTAGCGCCAATGAGCAGTTCTTC. Translating it yields CASSFTSANEQFF.